This passage covers 17 T cell receptor beta chains from one sample sequenced in a study of T cells in Graves' hyperthyroidism and ophthalmopathy. The TCR beta CDR3 regions underwent amplification using RNA transcripts as the source. In the first-round RT-PCR of the TCR CDR3, the HTBI primer set was used. Each CDR3 protein is one row after TCRdb ran MiXCR on the multiplex PCR reads. The profile shows 600,000 to 650,000 distinct CDR3 sequences, about a sixth of them singletons. Sequencing was performed on blood. These receptor sequences come from a woman in her thirties with Graves' hyperthyroidism.

The chain recombines TRBV7-9 with TRBJ2-3; D gene uncertain. The germline V gene encodes CDR1 SEHNR and CDR2 FQNEAQ (reference sequence). Trimming shortened V by 1 base and J by 6 bases, and 8 bases separated the two germline ends. The CDR3 covers 13 residues. CDR3 sequence: CASSLEGRDTQYF. Written as DNA, the CDR3 is TGTGCCAGCAGCTTAGAAGGCCGGGATACGCAGTATTTT.

The chain links TRBV9 to TRBJ1-1; the D is unclear. Germline CDR1 SGDLS, CDR2 YYNGEE. V gave up 4 bases and J gave up 6 bases, with 13 bases separating them. The CDR3 is 13 amino acids. DNA of the CDR3: TGTGCCAGCAGCCCGTGCTGTTCCCCTGAAGCTTTCTTT. Amino acids: CASSPCCSPEAFF.

DNA of the CDR3: TGTGCCTGGTTCGGAGGGAGTAGAACCGGGGAGCTGTTTTTT. Translation: CAWFGGSRTGELFF. The chain is built from TRBV30 and TRBJ2-2, with D possibly being TRBD2 (6 bases). V was pared by 5 bases and J by 5 bases, with 15 bases between. Looked up from germline, CDR1 is GTSNPN and CDR2 is SVGIG (reference sequence). This CDR3 has 14 amino acids. The whole variable domain, remainder taken from reference TRBV30 and TRBJ2-2, is SQTIHQWPATLVQPVGSPLSLECTVEGTSNPNLYWYRQAAGRGLQLLFYSVGIGQISSEVPQNLSASRPQDRQFILSSKKLLLSDSGFYLCAWFGGSRTGELFFGEGSRLTVL.

There are a few counts of this clonotype. V and J are TRBV7-9 and TRBJ1-1; TRBD1 is a possible D gene (6 bases). The CDR3 totals 14 residues. CDR1 is SEHNR and CDR2 is FQNEAQ in the germline V gene (reference sequence). V lost 5 bases to trimming and J lost 6 bases, with 16 bases between them. The CDR3 coding sequence is TGTGCCAGCAGCCCGCGACAGGCCAGAGCTGAAGCTTTCTTT. Translating it yields CASSPRQARAEAFF.

For this clonotype: A clone one base away is much larger, so this may be a read error. The genes are TRBV13 and TRBJ2-1, with D maybe TRBD2 (5 bases). Germline assignment: CDR1 PRHDT and CDR2 FYEKMQ (reference sequence). The length of the CDR3 is 15 residues. In DNA form, the CDR3 reads TGTGTCAGCAGCTTTGGACGGGACTCCTACAATGAGCAGTTCTTC. Protein sequence: CVSSFGRDSYNEQFF.

The chain links TRBV7-6 to TRBJ1-1; a possible D gene is TRBD1 (5 bases). There are 16 residues in the CDR3. The germline CDR1 and CDR2 sequences are SGHVS and FNYEAQ. With 5 bases removed from V and 1 base from J, the gap between germline ends came to 17 bases. CDR3 loop: CASSPFPGPRNTEAFF. CDR3 nucleotides: TGTGCCAGCAGCCCTTTCCCGGGACCTAGGAACACTGAAGCTTTCTTT.

J is TRBJ2-5 and V is TRBV28, with TRBD2 matching 10 bases. The germline V gene encodes CDR1 MDHEN and CDR2 SYDVKM. The CDR3 has 15 amino acids. V shed 5 bases and J 5 bases; nucleotides not matched to a gene: 8. CDR3 protein: CASSPRAGGHETQYF. The CDR3 DNA reads as TGTGCCAGCAGTCCTCGAGCGGGAGGGCATGAGACCCAGTACTTC.

The sample holds many counts of this clonotype. The chain uses TRBV29-1 and TRBJ1-1; the D gene is possibly TRBD1 (5 bases). V was shortened by 0 bases and J by 6 bases, with 8 bases between the two germline ends. This CDR3 comprises 12 residues. The V gene's germline CDR1 is SQVTM and CDR2 ANQGSEA. The CDR3 protein is CSVEEAGAEAFF. The CDR3 coding sequence is TGCAGCGTTGAAGAAGCGGGGGCTGAAGCTTTCTTT.

This clonotype was observed many times. V is TRBV29-1 and J is TRBJ2-1, with D tentatively TRBD2 (6 bases). CDR1 and CDR2 from the germline V gene are SQVTM and ANQGSEA. V shed 0 bases and J shed 3 bases, with 18 bases lying between them. CDR3 size: 17 residues. The CDR3 coding sequence is TGCAGCGTTGAAGATCTAGTCAGGAGGGAGGACTACAATGAGCAGTTCTTC. Its translation is CSVEDLVRREDYNEQFF.

This clonotype was counted at least ten times. The chain employs TRBV28 and TRBJ1-4; maybe TRBD1 (6 bases). This CDR3 region has 14 residues. Germline CDR1 is MDHEN and CDR2 is SYDVKM. V shed 6 bases and J shed 8 bases, with 16 bases lying between them. CDR3 region: CASSPTGFREKLFF. In DNA form, the CDR3 reads TGTGCCAGCAGCCCCACAGGGTTTAGGGAAAAACTGTTTTTT.

This chain joins TRBV15 and TRBJ1-6; 7 positions match TRBD1. The V and J ends lost 3 bases and 8 bases, in that order; junction bases with no gene match: 10. This CDR3 is built from 16 residues. Germline CDR1 reads LNHNV; CDR2 reads YYDKDF (reference sequence). CDR3: CATSSATGDPDSPLHF. CDR3 bases: TGTGCCACCAGCAGCGCTACAGGGGATCCTGATTCACCCCTCCACTTT.

This chain links TRBV7-2 with TRBJ2-7, with D perhaps given as TRBD1 or TRBD2 (5 bases each). Trimming took off 1 base at V and 3 bases at J, with 10 bases between the two ends. The CDR3 has 14 amino acids. Looked up from germline, CDR1 is SGHTA and CDR2 is FQGNSA. The CDR3 loop is CASSLDGTIYEQYF. The DNA for the CDR3 is TGTGCCAGCAGCTTAGATGGGACGATCTACGAGCAGTACTTC. Full variable domain (missing parts from reference TRBV7-2 and TRBJ2-7): GAGVSQSPSNKVTEKGKDVELRCDPISGHTALYWYRQSLGQGLEFLIYFQGNSAPDKSGLPSDRFSAERTGGSVSTLTIQRTQQEDSAVYLCASSLDGTIYEQYFGPGTRLTVT.

This clonotype came up many times. The chain has TRBV6-2 or TRBV6-3 and TRBJ2-1; weak D call: TRBD2 (6 bases). Trimming removed 0 bases at V and 0 bases at J, with 12 bases between. Germline CDR1 MNHEY, CDR2 SVGEGT. The CDR3 contains 17 residues. The CDR3 sequence: CASSYSISGVSYNEQFF. CDR3 in DNA: TGTGCCAGCAGTTACTCTATTAGCGGAGTCTCCTACAATGAGCAGTTCTTC.

There are many counts of this clonotype. V and J are TRBV30 and TRBJ2-2; possible D gene TRBD2, 6 bases. The germline V and J ends were trimmed by 2 bases and 8 bases, with 9 bases remaining between them. Germline V CDR1 and CDR2: GTSNPN, SVGIG (reference sequence). The length of the CDR3 is 12 residues. CDR3 DNA: TGTGCCTGGAGTCGGGGGTCAGGGGAGCTGTTTTTT. This gives the protein CAWSRGSGELFF.

There are a few counts of this clonotype. At one end the junction does not follow the germline gene, possibly because of a read error. The rearrangement uses TRBV7-3 and TRBJ2-2, with TRBD1 as a possible D gene (6 bases). There are 15 residues in the CDR3. Germline V lookup: CDR1 SGHTA, CDR2 FQGTGA. CDR3 region: CARSLGAGVTGELFF. For the CDR3, the DNA is TGTGCCCGCAGCTTGGGGGCAGGGGTGACCGGGGAGCTGTTTTTT.

This clonotype was counted between two and nine times. V usage is TRBV7-2 and J usage is TRBJ2-2; D unclear. CDR3 size: 14 residues. Trimming pared 5 bases from V and 3 bases from J, leaving 10 bases between. Germline loops: CDR1 SGHTA, CDR2 FQGNSA. Here the CDR3 reads CASSPEGYTGELFF. The CDR3, as DNA: TGTGCCAGCAGCCCCGAAGGGTACACCGGGGAGCTGTTTTTT.

The CDR3 DNA reads as TGTGCCAGCATGGGACAGACCCTAGCCCCCTACGAGCAGTACTTC. It specifies CASMGQTLAPYEQYF. The chain couples TRBV6-1 to TRBJ2-7; 7 positions agree with TRBD1. Germline values: CDR1 MNHNS, CDR2 SASEGT. The CDR3 contains 15 residues. With V trimmed by 7 bases and J by 2 bases, 11 bases remained unmatched.